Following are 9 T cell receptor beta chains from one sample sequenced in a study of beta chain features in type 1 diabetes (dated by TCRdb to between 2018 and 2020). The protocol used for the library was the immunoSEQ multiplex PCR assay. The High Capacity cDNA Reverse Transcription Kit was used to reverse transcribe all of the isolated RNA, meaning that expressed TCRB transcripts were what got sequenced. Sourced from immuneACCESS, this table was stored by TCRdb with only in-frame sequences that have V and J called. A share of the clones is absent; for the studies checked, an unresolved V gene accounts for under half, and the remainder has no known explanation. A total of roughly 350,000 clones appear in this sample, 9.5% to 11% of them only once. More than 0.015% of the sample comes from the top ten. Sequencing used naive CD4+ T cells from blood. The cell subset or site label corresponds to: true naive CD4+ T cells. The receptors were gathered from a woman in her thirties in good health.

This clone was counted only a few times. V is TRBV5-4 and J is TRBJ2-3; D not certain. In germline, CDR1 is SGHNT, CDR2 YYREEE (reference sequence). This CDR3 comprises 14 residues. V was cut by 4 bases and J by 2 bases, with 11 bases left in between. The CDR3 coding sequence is TGTGCCAGCAGCAGAGACATATTCACAGATACGCAGTATTTT. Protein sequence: CASSRDIFTDTQYF.

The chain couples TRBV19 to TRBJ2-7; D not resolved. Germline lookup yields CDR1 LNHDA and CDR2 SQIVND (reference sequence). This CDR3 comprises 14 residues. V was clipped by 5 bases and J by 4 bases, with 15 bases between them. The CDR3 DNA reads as TGTGCCAGTAGTTCCGGAACTTGGAGTTACGAGCAGTACTTC. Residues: CASSSGTWSYEQYF.

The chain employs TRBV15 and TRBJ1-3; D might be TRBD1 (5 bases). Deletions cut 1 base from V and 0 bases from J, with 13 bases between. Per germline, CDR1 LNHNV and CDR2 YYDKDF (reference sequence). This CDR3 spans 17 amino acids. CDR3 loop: CATSRVDSPSSGNTIYF. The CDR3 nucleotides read TGTGCCACCAGCAGAGTTGACAGCCCGAGCTCTGGAAACACCATATATTTT.

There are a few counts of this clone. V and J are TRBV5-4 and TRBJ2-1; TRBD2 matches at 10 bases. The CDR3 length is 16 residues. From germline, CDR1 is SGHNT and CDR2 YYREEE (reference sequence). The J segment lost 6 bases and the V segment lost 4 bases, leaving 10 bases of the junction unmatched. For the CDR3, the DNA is TGTGCCAGCAGCCTTCCTAGCGGGAGAGTTGGCAATGAGCAGTTCTTC. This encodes CASSLPSGRVGNEQFF.

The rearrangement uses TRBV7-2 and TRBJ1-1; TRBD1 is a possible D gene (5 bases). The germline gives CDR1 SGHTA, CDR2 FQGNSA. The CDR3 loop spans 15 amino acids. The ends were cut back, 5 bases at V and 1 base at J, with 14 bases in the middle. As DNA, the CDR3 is TGTGCCAGCAGCCAAACCGGGACTCGGAACACTGAAGCTTTCTTT. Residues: CASSQTGTRNTEAFF.

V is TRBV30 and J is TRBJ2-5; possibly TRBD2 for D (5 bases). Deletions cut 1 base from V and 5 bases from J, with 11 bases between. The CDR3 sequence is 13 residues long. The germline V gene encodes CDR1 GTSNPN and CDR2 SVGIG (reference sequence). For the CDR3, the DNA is TGTGCCTGGAGTGGGCTGGGCGGGGAGACCCAGTACTTC. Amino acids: CAWSGLGGETQYF. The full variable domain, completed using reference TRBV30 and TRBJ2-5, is SQTIHQWPATLVQPVGSPLSLECTVEGTSNPNLYWYRQAAGRGLQLLFYSVGIGQISSEVPQNLSASRPQDRQFILSSKKLLLSDSGFYLCAWSGLGGETQYFGPGTRLLVL.

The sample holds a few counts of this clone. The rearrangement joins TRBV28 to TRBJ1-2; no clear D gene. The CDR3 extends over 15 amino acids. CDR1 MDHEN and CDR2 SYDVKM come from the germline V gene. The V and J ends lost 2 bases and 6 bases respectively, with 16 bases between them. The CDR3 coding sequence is TGTGCCAGCAGTTTAGATCAGATATCTCCAAATGGCTACACCTTC. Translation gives CASSLDQISPNGYTF.

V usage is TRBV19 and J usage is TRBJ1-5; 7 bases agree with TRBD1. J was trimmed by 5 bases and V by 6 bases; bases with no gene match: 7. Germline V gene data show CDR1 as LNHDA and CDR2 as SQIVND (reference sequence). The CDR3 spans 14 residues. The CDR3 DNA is TGTGCCAGTAGCGCAACAGGGGAGTATCAGCCCCAGCATTTT. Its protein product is CASSATGEYQPQHF.

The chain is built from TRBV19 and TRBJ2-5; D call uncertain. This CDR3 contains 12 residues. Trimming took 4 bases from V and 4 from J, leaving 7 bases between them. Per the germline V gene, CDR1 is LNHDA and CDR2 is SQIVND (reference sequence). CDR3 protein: CASSNEIETQYF. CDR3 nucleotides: TGTGCCAGTAGTAACGAGATAGAGACCCAGTACTTC. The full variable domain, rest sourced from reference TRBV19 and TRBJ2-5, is DGGITQSPKYLFRKEGQNVTLSCEQNLNHDAMYWYRQDPGQGLRLIYYSQIVNDFQKGDIAEGYSVSREKKESFPLTVTSAQKNPTAFYLCASSNEIETQYFGPGTRLLVL.